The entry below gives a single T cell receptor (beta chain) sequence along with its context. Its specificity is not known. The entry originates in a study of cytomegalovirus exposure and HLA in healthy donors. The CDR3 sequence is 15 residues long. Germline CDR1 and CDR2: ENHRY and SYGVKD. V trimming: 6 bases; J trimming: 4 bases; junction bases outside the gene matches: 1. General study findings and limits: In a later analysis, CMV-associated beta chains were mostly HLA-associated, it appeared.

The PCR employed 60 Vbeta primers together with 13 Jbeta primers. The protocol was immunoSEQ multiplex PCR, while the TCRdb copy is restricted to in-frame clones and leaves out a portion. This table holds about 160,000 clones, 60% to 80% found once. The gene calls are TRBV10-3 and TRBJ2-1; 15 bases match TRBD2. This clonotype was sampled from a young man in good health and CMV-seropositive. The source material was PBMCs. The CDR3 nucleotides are TGTGCCATCAGCGGGACTAGCGGGAGGTACAATGAGCAGTTCTTC. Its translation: CAISGTSGRYNEQFF.